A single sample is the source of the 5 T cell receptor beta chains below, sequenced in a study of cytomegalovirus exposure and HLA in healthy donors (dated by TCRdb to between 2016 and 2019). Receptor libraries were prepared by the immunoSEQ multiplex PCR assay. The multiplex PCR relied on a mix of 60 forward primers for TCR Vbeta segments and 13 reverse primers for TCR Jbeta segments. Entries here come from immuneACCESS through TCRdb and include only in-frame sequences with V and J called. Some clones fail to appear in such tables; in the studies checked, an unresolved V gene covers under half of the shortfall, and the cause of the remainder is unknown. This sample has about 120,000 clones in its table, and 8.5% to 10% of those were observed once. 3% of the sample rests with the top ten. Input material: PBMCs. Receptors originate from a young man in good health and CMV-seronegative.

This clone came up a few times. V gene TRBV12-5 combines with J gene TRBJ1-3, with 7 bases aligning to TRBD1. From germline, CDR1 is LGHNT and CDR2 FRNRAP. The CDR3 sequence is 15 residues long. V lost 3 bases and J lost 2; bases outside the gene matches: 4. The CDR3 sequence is CASGLLDRAGNTIYF. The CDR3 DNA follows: TGTGCTAGTGGTTTACTTGACAGGGCTGGAAACACCATATATTTT. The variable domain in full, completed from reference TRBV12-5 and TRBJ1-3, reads DARVTQTPRHKVTEMGQEVTMRCQPILGHNTVFWYRQTMMQGLELLAYFRNRAPLDDSGMPKDRFSAEMPDATLATLKIQPSEPRDSAVYFCASGLLDRAGNTIYFGEGSWLTVV.

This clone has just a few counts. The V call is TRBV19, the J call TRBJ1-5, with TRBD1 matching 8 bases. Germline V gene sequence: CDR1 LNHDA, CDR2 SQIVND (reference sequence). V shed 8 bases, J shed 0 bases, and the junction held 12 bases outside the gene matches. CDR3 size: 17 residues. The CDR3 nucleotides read TGTGCCAGTTCCTGGGGACAGGTCTCATATAGCAATCAGCCCCAGCATTTT. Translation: CASSWGQVSYSNQPQHF.

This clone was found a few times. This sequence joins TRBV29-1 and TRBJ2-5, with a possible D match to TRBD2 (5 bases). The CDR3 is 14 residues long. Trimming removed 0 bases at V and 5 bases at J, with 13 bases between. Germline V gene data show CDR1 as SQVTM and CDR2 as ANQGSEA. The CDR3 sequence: CSVEDRGRTETQYF. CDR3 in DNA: TGCAGCGTTGAAGATCGCGGCAGGACTGAGACCCAGTACTTC. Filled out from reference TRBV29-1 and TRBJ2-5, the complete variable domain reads SAVISQKPSRDICQRGTSLTIQCQVDSQVTMMFWYRQQPGQSLTLIATANQGSEATYESGFVIDKFPISRPNLTFSTLTVSNMSPEDSSIYLCSVEDRGRTETQYFGPGTRLLVL.

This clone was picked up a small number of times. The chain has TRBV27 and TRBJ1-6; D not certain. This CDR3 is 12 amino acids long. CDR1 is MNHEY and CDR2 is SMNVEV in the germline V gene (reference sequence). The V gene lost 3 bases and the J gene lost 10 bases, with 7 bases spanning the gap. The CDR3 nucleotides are TGTGCCAGCAGTTTCGGGGAATCACCCCTCCACTTT. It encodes CASSFGESPLHF.

The CDR3: CASSSSGTRELFF. CDR3 DNA sequence: TGTGCCAGCAGCTCATCCGGTACGCGGGAGCTGTTTTTT. This chain links TRBV9 with TRBJ2-2; D is uncertain. Trimming removed 4 bases at V and 9 bases at J, with 13 bases between. Per the germline V gene, CDR1 is SGDLS and CDR2 is YYNGEE. The CDR3 totals 13 residues.